Below, 21 T cell receptor beta chains from the same sample are listed, as sequenced in a study of shared clonotypes between healthy human individuals. As defined, naive CD8 cells were CD45RO-negative and positively selected for CCR7, with terminally differentiated effector memory CD45RA+ cells excluded. Profiled with immunoSEQ multiplex PCR; TCRdb holds only in-frame clones, not every one. Of about 2.1 million clones in the sample, 90% to 95% are singletons; the top ten hold around 1.7%. Specimen: naive CD8+ T cells from PBMCs. The receptors were gathered from a young man in good health. Some clones in this sample may be carry-over from other donors' samples.

The chain combines TRBV27 with TRBJ2-7; perhaps TRBD2 as D (7 bases). CDR1 and CDR2 (germline): MNHEY, SMNVEV (reference sequence). The CDR3 is made up of 17 amino acids. The V end was cut by 3 bases, the J end by 0 bases, with 18 bases between. The CDR3 sequence: CASSFGGGGRISYEQYF. The CDR3, as DNA: TGTGCCAGCAGTTTCGGGGGCGGCGGGAGAATCTCCTACGAGCAGTACTTC.

The chain has TRBV5-5 and TRBJ1-1, with D perhaps matching TRBD1 (5 bases). Germline assignment: CDR1 SGHKS and CDR2 YYEKEE (reference sequence). V lost 0 bases to trimming and J lost 5 bases, with 20 bases between them. The CDR3 runs 17 residues. The CDR3 is CASSLEWGVVVRTEAFF. Written as DNA, the CDR3 is TGTGCCAGCAGCTTGGAGTGGGGGGTAGTAGTGAGGACTGAAGCTTTCTTT.

The V call is TRBV6-6, the J call TRBJ1-1, with D unclear. The length of the CDR3 is 15 residues. V was clipped by 0 bases and J by 2 bases, with 10 bases between them. Germline V gives CDR1 MNHNY, CDR2 SVGAGI (reference sequence). The DNA of the CDR3 is TGTGCCAGCAGTTACTCGATCTTGGGTAACACTGAAGCTTTCTTT. It codes for CASSYSILGNTEAFF.

The CDR3 DNA follows: TGTGCCAGTAGAAAACCCACCGACAGGGAAGATCAGCCCCAGCATTTT. Its protein product is CASRKPTDREDQPQHF. The chain is built from TRBV19 and TRBJ1-5, with 7 positions matching TRBD1. The CDR3 contains 16 residues. V shed 6 bases and J 5 bases; nucleotides not matched to a gene: 13. Germline values: CDR1 LNHDA, CDR2 SQIVND (reference sequence).

On this clone itself: Other nucleotide sequences from this sample produce the same CDR3. This chain links TRBV19 with TRBJ2-7; the match to TRBD2 covers 10 bases. V lost 2 bases to trimming and J lost 2 bases; unmatched junction nucleotides: 0. Germline V gives CDR1 LNHDA, CDR2 SQIVND (reference sequence). This CDR3 is 14 amino acids long. The CDR3 nucleotides read TGTGCCAGTAGTATAAGCGGGAGGGCCTACGAGCAGTACTTC. This translates into CASSISGRAYEQYF.

The rearrangement links TRBV7-2 to TRBJ2-7; tentative D call: TRBD2 (6 bases). Germline CDR1 SGHTA, CDR2 FQGNSA. This CDR3 is built from 16 residues. With 0 bases removed from V and 9 bases from J, the gap between germline ends came to 21 bases. CDR3 DNA sequence: TGTGCCAGCAGCTTAGCGCGGGGTGGCGGGACCTTTGGGCAGTACTTC. Encoded protein: CASSLARGGGTFGQYF. The full variable domain, rest sourced from reference TRBV7-2 and TRBJ2-7, is GAGVSQSPSNKVTEKGKDVELRCDPISGHTALYWYRQSLGQGLEFLIYFQGNSAPDKSGLPSDRFSAERTGGSVSTLTIQRTQQEDSAVYLCASSLARGGGTFGQYFGPGTRLTVT.

This clone was recorded once. The genes are TRBV7-9 and TRBJ2-1; possibly TRBD2 for D (6 bases). The CDR3 sequence is 14 residues long. V lost 8 bases, J lost 8 bases, and 19 bases lay in between. Per germline, CDR1 SEHNR and CDR2 FQNEAQ (reference sequence). The CDR3 loop reads CASFGGGRGDEQFF. CDR3 bases: TGTGCCAGCTTCGGCGGAGGGCGTGGGGATGAGCAGTTCTTC.

The chain has TRBV28 and TRBJ2-1, with 9 bases matching TRBD2. Trimming took 0 bases from V and 8 from J; bases not matched to a gene: 5. In germline, CDR1 is MDHEN, CDR2 SYDVKM. CDR3 length: 15 residues. CDR3 nucleotide sequence: TGTGCCAGCAGTTTATGGCGGGAGGGCATCGATGAGCAGTTCTTC. Protein product: CASSLWREGIDEQFF.

This clone has a single count. The chain has TRBV27 and TRBJ1-3; TRBD1 is a possible D gene (5 bases). The CDR3 is 15 amino acids. The V end was cut by 4 bases, the J end by 0 bases, with 10 bases between. CDR1 and CDR2 from the germline V gene are MNHEY and SMNVEV (reference sequence). The CDR3 bases are TGTGCCAGCAGTTCTATGACAGACTCTGGAAACACCATATATTTT. Translation gives CASSSMTDSGNTIYF.

J is TRBJ1-4 and V is TRBV6-5; 9 bases match TRBD1. The CDR3 extends over 15 amino acids. Germline V CDR1 and CDR2: MNHEY, SVGAGI. Losses at the gene ends were 0 bases for V and 6 bases for J; bases not matched to a gene: 2. The CDR3 reads CASSYSGQGYEKLFF. Here the CDR3 DNA reads TGTGCCAGCAGTTACTCGGGACAGGGCTATGAAAAACTGTTTTTT.

The chain couples TRBV7-9 to TRBJ2-7; 14 bases map to TRBD2. The CDR3 sequence is 16 residues long. The junction had 6 bases not matched to a gene; V was cut back by 5 bases and J by 3 bases. Germline V CDR1 and CDR2: SEHNR, FQNEAQ (reference sequence). The CDR3, as DNA: TGTGCCAGCAGCCCAGGGACTAGCGGGAGCCGCTACGAGCAGTACTTC. It encodes CASSPGTSGSRYEQYF.

The chain carries TRBV7-9 and TRBJ2-7; D possibly corresponds to TRBD2 (5 bases). Looked up from germline, CDR1 is SEHNR and CDR2 is FQNEAQ (reference sequence). The CDR3 runs to 15 residues. V was pared by 5 bases and J by 6 bases, with 20 bases between. The CDR3 region has the DNA TGTGCCAGCAGCCCCGGGGTGGTTCCCTTATCCGAGCAGTACTTC. It translates to CASSPGVVPLSEQYF.

The chain is built from TRBV25-1 and TRBJ2-7, with 8 bases lining up with TRBD1. Losses at the gene ends were 6 bases for V and 0 bases for J; bases not matched to a gene: 4. Looked up from germline, CDR1 is MGHDK and CDR2 is SYGVNS. The CDR3 is 14 amino acids. The DNA for the CDR3 is TGTGCCAGCAGCCCAACAGGGGGCTCCTACGAGCAGTACTTC. Protein: CASSPTGGSYEQYF.

V usage is TRBV6-6 and J usage is TRBJ1-1; 10 positions agree with TRBD1. The length of the CDR3 is 15 residues. Germline CDR1 is MNHNY and CDR2 is SVGAGI (reference sequence). V lost 4 bases to trimming and J lost 4 bases; unmatched junction nucleotides: 6. CDR3 nucleotides: TGTGCCAGCAGTTTTGGGACAGGGGTAAGCACTGAAGCTTTCTTT. The encoded protein is CASSFGTGVSTEAFF.

The chain recombines TRBV14 with TRBJ2-1, with a possible D match to TRBD2 (5 bases). The CDR3 is 17 residues long. V was pared by 6 bases and J by 0 bases, with 18 bases between. CDR1 and CDR2 (germline): SGHDN, FVKESK. CDR3 sequence reads: CASSQWPIGLSYNEQFF. CDR3 nucleotide sequence: TGTGCCAGCAGTCAATGGCCCATCGGACTCTCCTACAATGAGCAGTTCTTC. Full variable domain (missing parts from reference TRBV14 and TRBJ2-1): EAGVTQFPSHSVIEKGQTVTLRCDPISGHDNLYWYRRVMGKEIKFLLHFVKESKQDESGMPNNRFLAERTGGTYSTLKVQPAELEDSGVYFCASSQWPIGLSYNEQFFGPGTRLTVL.

The rearrangement uses TRBV19 and TRBJ1-2; 9 bases fit TRBD1. With V trimmed by 3 bases and J by 7 bases, 9 bases remained unmatched. The germline CDR1 and CDR2 sequences are LNHDA and SQIVND (reference sequence). The CDR3 totals 15 residues. For the CDR3, the DNA is TGTGCCAGTAGTATCGGAACAGGGGGCGAGGGTGGCTACACCTTC. This gives the protein CASSIGTGGEGGYTF.

V is TRBV29-1 and J is TRBJ2-3, with D perhaps TRBD1 or TRBD2 (5 bases each). The V end was cut by 6 bases, the J end by 0 bases, with 13 bases between. This CDR3 has 14 amino acids. Germline loops: CDR1 SQVTM, CDR2 ANQGSEA. The CDR3 reads CSVGPGGSTDTQYF. The CDR3 DNA reads as TGCAGCGTGGGGCCTGGCGGGAGCACAGATACGCAGTATTTT.

V gene TRBV29-1 combines with J gene TRBJ1-1, with a weak D call TRBD1 (6 bases). V was shortened by 4 bases and J by 0 bases, with 6 bases between the two germline ends. Germline loops: CDR1 SQVTM, CDR2 ANQGSEA. This CDR3 has 12 amino acids. CDR3 sequence: CSVGTVNTEAFF. The CDR3 DNA reads as TGCAGCGTTGGGACAGTGAACACTGAAGCTTTCTTT.

The V call is TRBV9, the J call TRBJ2-5; 7 bases map to TRBD1. The CDR3 is made up of 18 amino acids. The V gene end was trimmed by 3 bases and the J gene end by 3 bases; junction bases not matched to a gene: 17. CDR1 is SGDLS and CDR2 is YYNGEE in the germline V gene. DNA of the CDR3: TGTGCCAGCAGCGCCAACAGGGGCGTCATGGGCCCTGAAGAGACCCAGTACTTC. This sequence encodes CASSANRGVMGPEETQYF.

This clone showed up just a few times. V usage is TRBV19 and J usage is TRBJ1-1; tentative D call: TRBD1 (5 bases). The CDR3 totals 14 residues. V shed 1 base and J shed 4 bases, with 10 bases lying between them. Germline V gene sequence: CDR1 LNHDA, CDR2 SQIVND (reference sequence). The CDR3 bases are TGTGCCAGTAGTATAGTCCTTGGGGCCACTGAAGCTTTCTTT. Its protein product is CASSIVLGATEAFF.

The V call is TRBV21-1, the J call TRBJ1-2; the D call of TRBD1 is as the table states it, not checked on the DNA. TRBV21-1 is described as a pseudogene. The CDR3 contains 17 residues. The DNA of the CDR3 is TGTGCCAGCAGCCCCGGAGTTGCAGGGGCAGGGAACTATGGCTACACCTTC. This gives the protein CASSPGVAGAGNYGYTF.